This T cell receptor beta chain is drawn from a study of cytomegalovirus exposure and HLA in healthy donors (dated by TCRdb to between 2016 and 2019). Background on the whole study: An earlier analysis of several hundred of the donors reported more than 250 Gb of sequence data and more than 90 million unique TCR beta sequences from approximately 180 million T cells. An early release that covered roughly 600 HLA-typed donors contained approximately 300 gigabases of sequencing data and roughly 84 million unique TCR sequences. Of the roughly 400 genotyped donors, about 80% fell in the genetic ancestry cluster associated with self-reported Caucasian donors. The study aimed to test whether signatures of past pathogen exposure could be identified by cataloging public T cell receptors. The T cell repertoires of 700 or so subjects were profiled by immunosequencing and related to cytomegalovirus serostatus. Along with the roughly 700-subject first cohort, a separate validation cohort of 120 different subjects was used. To predict cytomegalovirus infection status, the study brought together high-throughput TCR immunosequencing, statistical association of individual TCRs with disease status, and machine learning. A later analysis re-examined previously published TCR beta repertoires from more than 550 donors and added high-resolution HLA genotyping to investigate patterns of TCR occurrence. Rather than using new phenotypic data, the later analysis identified candidate immune exposures from TCR beta sequences and from how often those sequences occurred across donors. To decide whether each TCR beta V gene segment behaved as functional or pseudogenic, an earlier analysis of 587 of the donors relied on high-throughput TCR beta sequencing. Donor age, sex, ethnicity and CMV serostatus were compiled alongside the repertoire data. A later genetic analysis took genome-wide SNP genotypes for about 65% of the 666 donors and used that subset as a discovery cohort. Every repertoire in the discovery cohort had been generated on one and the same sequencing platform. HLA typing included class I and class II loci at four-digit resolution. Typing coverage varied by locus: roughly 629-630 donors for A, B, C, DRB1 and DQB1; approximately 560 for DQA1; 606 for DPA1; approximately 490 for DPB1. Roughly 5 DR-DQ haplotypes were handled as single units for association and clustering, since linkage in the cohort was strong. On average, 235,054 unique TCR beta nucleotide sequences were sequenced per donor among more than 350 genotyped donors of the cohort, with 15% to 20% of those sequences being non-productive. Results the study describes overall, beyond this receptor: According to the authors, the approach could potentially be generalized to other disease states and immunological phenotypes. Linkage disequilibrium might explain the correlated functional status among segregating V segments, but an unknown experimental factor could not be ruled out. A further reported finding was that TCR beta sequences accurately predicted the HLA-A and HLA-B alleles for most subjects in the first cohort. In an earlier analysis of approximately 600 of the donors, most TCR beta V segments were observed in productive rearrangements about 87% or about 30% of the time, broadly matching IMGT annotations. Compared with equally common non-associated chains, HLA-associated TCR beta chains in a later analysis were more clonally expanded and had lower generation probabilities. Because HLA typing was unavailable for some donors at each locus, only the typed subset was used in association tests. A group of highly shared sequence variants was considered likely to be a technical artifact of the sequencing pipeline. Because counts were too low, more than 15 rarely observed V segments, including chromosome 9 orphons, were excluded from the earlier analysis of 587 of the donors. According to a later genetic analysis, donors in an Asian-associated ancestry cluster had fewer N-insertions in productive TCRs than the roughly 670-donor mean. In a later analysis, some 18,000 TCR beta sequences were associated with specific HLA alleles at a false discovery rate of 0.05. Most TCR sequences were observed very rarely across donors, whereas some public TCRs were present in many individuals. A later analysis found that TCR association rates varied across HLA loci, with DRB1 alleles showing the most associated TCRs and HLA-C alleles the fewest. According to a later analysis, most CMV-associated TCR beta chains appeared to be HLA-restricted, and the HLA associations seemed to be driven largely by CMV exposure. In both the original and validation cohorts, the classifier was reported to diagnose cytomegalovirus status with high specificity and sensitivity. In a later analysis, several top co-occurrence clusters were reported to appear linked to parvovirus B19, influenza, CMV and Epstein-Barr virus. Some IMGT-functional V segments, including TRBV6-2 and TRBV6-3, could not be distinguished by the 87-base-pair reads and were therefore excluded. A total of fewer than 200 TCR beta chains were listed by the study as associated with cytomegalovirus. Roughly uniform sequencing depth across donors was assumed in presence/absence analyses, although this assumption may not hold. CMV serostatus was the only immune exposure information available for the cohort. Assigning TCR associations to individual alleles was difficult when HLA alleles, especially DR and DQ, strongly co-occurred. In a later genetic analysis, a missense DCLRE1C variant was associated with V-gene and J-gene trimming of TCR beta chains, and the association was replicated in an independent cohort. Only TCR beta chains were sequenced in this cohort, and the absence of alpha or paired-chain data limited detectable features. In vitro tests confirmed that three of the cytomegalovirus-associated TCR beta chains recognize cytomegalovirus antigens.

The library was built by means of the immunoSEQ multiplex PCR assay. The multiplex PCR relied on a mix of 60 forward primers for TCR Vbeta segments and 13 reverse primers for TCR Jbeta segments. Amplification of the CDR3 region of rearranged TCR beta genes was performed with a multiplex PCR assay on genomic DNA. On the Illumina HiSeq System, the amplified TCR beta libraries were sequenced as 87-base-pair reads. The authors processed their data as follows. A later analysis counted 65 million to 90 million unique TCR beta chains across the 650 to 700 repertoires, and some 11 million of these chains were shared by at least two donors. Raw reads were error-corrected and collapsed into unique sequences with a nearest-neighbor algorithm that merged closely related sequences to remove PCR and sequencing errors. Alignment of CDR3 sequences to IMGT reference sequences was used to assign V, D and J gene segments. For a sequence to be retained, a match of at least six nucleotides to both a V gene segment and a J gene segment was required. A rearrangement was called productive if the CDR3 had no stop codons and remained in frame with V and J, and every other rearrangement was called non-productive. Following IMGT convention, CDR3 was defined as the stretch from the second conserved V-encoded cysteine to the conserved J-encoded phenylalanine. In an earlier analysis of more than 550 of the donors, sequences lacking an unambiguous match to a single V gene segment were excluded. An earlier analysis of approximately 590 of the donors called V segments functional above 56.7% productive rearrangements and segregating when the between-donor standard deviation exceeded 5%. A statistical classification framework was built to diagnose cytomegalovirus status from the catalog of TCR beta chain sequences. A later analysis assigned V and J genes by comparing TCR nucleotide sequences with IMGT/GENE-DB human TR gene sequences. A later analysis assigned CDR3 sequences and most-parsimonious VDJ recombination scenarios with the TCRdist pipeline. In a later analysis, each TCR beta chain was defined by its CDR3 amino acid sequence together with its V-gene family, and reads lacking a unique V-gene family were excluded. In a later analysis, around 650 highly shared, low-generation-probability nucleotide sequences were removed to address suspected cross-contamination and a sequencing artifact. In a later analysis, a clonal expansion index was calculated for each public chain from normalized within-repertoire ranks of inferred template counts. A later analysis computed generation probabilities with a VDJ recombination model fitted to out-of-frame rearrangements, and checked the results against IGoR. A later analysis scored TCR-TCR, TCR-HLA and TCR-CMV co-occurrence with hypergeometric tests, applying a repertoire-size bias correction to TCR pairs. To estimate false discovery rates, a later analysis permuted the HLA or CMV assignments 20 times. In a later analysis, co-occurring TCRs were grouped using DBSCAN, with TCRdist sequence similarity added in when clustering inside HLA-allele-positive subsets. For co-occurrence clustering, repertoires with fewer than 30,000 or more than 120,000 public chains were excluded, along with five repertoires with anomalous nucleotide sharing. The source is immuneACCESS, and TCRdb retained only in-frame sequences with V and J called. Part of the clones is not carried over; for the studies checked, unresolved V genes explain less than half of this, and the remainder is unexplained. V, J and clone size reflect that table, while D and trimming were determined from the DNA. The record for this sample contains fewer than 250,000 clones. Jointly, the top ten make up more than 0.75% of the sample.

The cohort comprised hundreds of healthy bone marrow donors. At the time of sampling, every cohort member was nominally healthy, though immune exposures that went unrecorded were likely present. The donor tested CMV seropositive and was one of the 289 seropositive cohort members. Every donor gave a peripheral blood sample, and the peripheral blood mononuclear cells from that sample were used for TCR beta sequencing. The Qiagen DNeasy Blood Extraction Kit was used to extract genomic DNA from the blood cell samples. The germline V gene sets CDR1 to SGHDT and CDR2 to YYEEEE. The CDR3 sequence holds 15 residues, the cysteine and phenylalanine included. The sequence is cut down to CDR3 DNA, 45 bases in frame from base 1. The V end gives up 4 bases and the J end 5 bases, leaving 9 bases in the junction not matched to a gene. As for this clone: Its antigen is still unknown.

The chain joins TRBV5-6 to TRBJ2-7, and 10 bases in between align with TRBD1. Sample: PBMCs. The TCR sequence derives from a woman between 25 and 40 years old in good health and CMV-seropositive. The CDR3 in this case is CASSGGDRGAHEQYF. The sequenced DNA: TGTGCCAGCAGCGGAGGGGACAGGGGAGCCCACGAGCAGTACTTC.